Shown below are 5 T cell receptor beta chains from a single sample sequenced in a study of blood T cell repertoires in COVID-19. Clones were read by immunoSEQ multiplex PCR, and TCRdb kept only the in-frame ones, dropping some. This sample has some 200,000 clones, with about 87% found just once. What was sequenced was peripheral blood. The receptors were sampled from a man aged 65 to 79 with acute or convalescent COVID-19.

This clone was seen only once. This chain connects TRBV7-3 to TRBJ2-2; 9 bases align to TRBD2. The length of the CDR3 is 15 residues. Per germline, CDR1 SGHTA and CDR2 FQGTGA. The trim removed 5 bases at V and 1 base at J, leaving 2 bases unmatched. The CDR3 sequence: CASSGAGGNTGELFF. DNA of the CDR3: TGTGCCAGCAGCGGAGCGGGAGGGAACACCGGGGAGCTGTTTTTT.

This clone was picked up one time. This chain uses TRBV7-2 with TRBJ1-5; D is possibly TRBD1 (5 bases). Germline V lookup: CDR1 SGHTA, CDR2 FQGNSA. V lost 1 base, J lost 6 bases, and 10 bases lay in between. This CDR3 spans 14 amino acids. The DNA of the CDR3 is TGTGCCAGCAGCTTAGTGGAGGGGTTTCAGCCCCAGCATTTT. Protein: CASSLVEGFQPQHF.

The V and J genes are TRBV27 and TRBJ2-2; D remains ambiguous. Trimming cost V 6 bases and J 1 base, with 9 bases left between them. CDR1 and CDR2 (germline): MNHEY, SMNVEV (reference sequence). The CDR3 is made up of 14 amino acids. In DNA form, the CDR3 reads TGTGCCAGCAGAAGTCCAGTGAACACCGGGGAGCTGTTTTTT. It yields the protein CASRSPVNTGELFF.

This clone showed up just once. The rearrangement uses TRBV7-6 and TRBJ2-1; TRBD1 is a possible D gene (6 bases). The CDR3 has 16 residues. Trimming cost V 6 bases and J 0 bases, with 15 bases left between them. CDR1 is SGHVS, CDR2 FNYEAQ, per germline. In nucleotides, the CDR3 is TGTGCCAGCAGTCAAGACAGGACGAGCTCCTACAATGAGCAGTTCTTC. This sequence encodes CASSQDRTSSYNEQFF.

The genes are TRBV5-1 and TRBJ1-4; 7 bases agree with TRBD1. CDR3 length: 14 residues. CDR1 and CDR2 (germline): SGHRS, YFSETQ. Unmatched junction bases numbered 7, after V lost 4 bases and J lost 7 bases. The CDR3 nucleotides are TGCGCCAGCAGCCCGCAGGGGGTTGGTGAAAAACTGTTTTTT. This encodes CASSPQGVGEKLFF. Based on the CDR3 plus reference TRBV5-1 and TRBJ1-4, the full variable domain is KAGVTQTPRYLIKTRGQQVTLSCSPISGHRSVSWYQQTPGQGLQFLFEYFSETQRNKGNFPGRFSGRQFSNSRSEMNVSTLELGDSALYLCASSPQGVGEKLFFGSGTQLSVL.